The next 21 T cell receptor beta chains were all read from a single sample in a study of human T cells and chemical hapten exposure. This sample's time point: patch test 1, 2 weeks after DPC sensitization. The sample's treatment: therapeutic diphenylcyclopropenone sensitization with weekly scalp DPC. MiXCR was run by TCRdb on the RACE reads, yielding one entry per CDR3 protein. The sample lists 150,000 or so distinct CDR3 sequences; around 13% were seen once. Sequences were derived from whole blood, sampled in connection with sensitization to the hapten diphenylcyclopropenone (DPC). The receptor set was obtained from a young woman with alopecia areata. Some clones in this sample may be carry-over from other donors' samples.

The chain links TRBV4-3 to TRBJ2-1, with D possibly matching TRBD1 (6 bases). The CDR3 runs 15 residues. V was pared by 1 base and J by 3 bases, with 10 bases between. Germline V gene data show CDR1 as LGHNA and CDR2 as YSLEER. The CDR3 here is CASSQGLGGYNEQFF. The CDR3 DNA follows: TGCGCCAGCAGCCAAGGCCTAGGGGGCTACAATGAGCAGTTCTTC.

The V and J genes are TRBV9 and TRBJ2-3; D ambiguous. Trimming cost V 0 bases and J 0 bases, with 8 bases left between them. CDR1 and CDR2 from the germline V gene are SGDLS and YYNGEE. This CDR3 has 15 residues. The DNA of the CDR3 is TGTGCCAGCAGCGTAGGTTCCTTGAGCACAGATACGCAGTATTTT. Protein product: CASSVGSLSTDTQYF.

This clonotype turned up a few times. CDR3 in DNA: TGCAGTGCTAGAAGTAACTACGGACACAATGAGCAGTTCTTC. It codes for CSARSNYGHNEQFF. The chain couples TRBV20-1 to TRBJ2-1; D remains unclear. The ends were cut back, 2 bases at V and 5 bases at J, with 13 bases in the middle. The CDR3 is 14 residues long. CDR1 and CDR2 (germline): DFQATT, SNEGSKA (reference sequence).

This chain connects TRBV5-6 to TRBJ2-2; 8 positions match TRBD1. Germline V gives CDR1 SGHDT, CDR2 YYEEEE. The CDR3 loop spans 15 amino acids. J was trimmed by 6 bases and V by 5 bases; bases with no gene match: 9. The CDR3 spells CASRHVDREAGELFF. In DNA form, the CDR3 reads TGTGCCAGCAGGCATGTGGACAGGGAGGCCGGGGAGCTGTTTTTT.

This clonotype was picked up many times. The chain has TRBV5-5 and TRBJ2-7; D call uncertain. CDR1 SGHKS and CDR2 YYEKEE come from the germline V gene (reference sequence). The CDR3 is 13 amino acids. The V and J ends lost 4 bases and 1 base respectively, with 9 bases between them. The CDR3 sequence: CASSVASSYEQYF. CDR3 in DNA: TGTGCCAGCAGCGTAGCAAGTTCCTACGAGCAGTACTTC.

This clonotype was found a few times. The chain links TRBV4-2 to TRBJ2-2, with 9 bases fitting TRBD2. V was clipped by 1 base and J by 6 bases; unmatched bases: 9. The CDR3 contains 17 residues. Germline CDR1 and CDR2: LGHNA and YNFKEQ. CDR3 region: CASSQAPQAGGPGELFF. The CDR3 coding sequence is TGTGCCAGCAGCCAAGCCCCTCAAGCGGGGGGACCCGGGGAGCTGTTTTTT.

This clonotype was seen a few times. The chain couples TRBV4-2 to TRBJ1-1; no firm D call. This CDR3 spans 13 amino acids. Germline loops: CDR1 LGHNA, CDR2 YNFKEQ. The V and J ends lost 4 bases and 4 bases respectively, with 10 bases between them. CDR3 in DNA: TGTGCCAGCAGCCCCTGGACCGGCACTGAAGCTTTCTTT. As protein: CASSPWTGTEAFF.

This clonotype has just a few counts. The chain has TRBV6-2 or TRBV6-3 and TRBJ2-2; 7 nucleotides agree with TRBD1. The germline gives CDR1 MNHEY, CDR2 SVGEGT. J lost 7 bases, V lost 5 bases, and 7 bases had no gene match. This CDR3 spans 14 amino acids. The CDR3 DNA is TGTGCCAGCAGTCAAGAAACAGGGGTCGGGGAGCTGTTTTTT. This sequence encodes CASSQETGVGELFF.

This clonotype showed up just a few times. The rearrangement uses TRBV27 and TRBJ2-1; the D gene is possibly TRBD2 (6 bases). V lost 2 bases, J lost 4 bases, and 12 bases lay in between. Germline V gene sequence: CDR1 MNHEY, CDR2 SMNVEV (reference sequence). The CDR3 totals 15 residues. The CDR3 DNA sequence: TGTGCCAGCAGTTTAGTTTTTAGCGGATACAATGAGCAGTTCTTC. Protein product: CASSLVFSGYNEQFF.

This clonotype was seen a few times. The chain combines TRBV5-1 with TRBJ2-2; perhaps TRBD2 as D (6 bases). The V gene lost 2 bases and the J gene lost 2 bases, with 10 bases spanning the gap. The CDR3 runs 15 residues. Germline V lookup: CDR1 SGHRS, CDR2 YFSETQ. This CDR3 reads CASSFAGLNTGELFF. Written as DNA, the CDR3 is TGCGCCAGCAGCTTCGCAGGACTAAACACCGGGGAGCTGTTTTTT.

The V gene is TRBV18, the J gene TRBJ2-5, with D perhaps matching TRBD1 or TRBD2 (5 bases each). Trimming pared 3 bases from V and 7 bases from J, leaving 12 bases between. Germline V gene data show CDR1 as KGHSH and CDR2 as LQKENI. CDR3 length equals 13 residues. The chain's CDR3 is CASSPEQGATQYF. For the CDR3, the DNA is TGTGCCAGCTCACCGGAGCAGGGAGCGACCCAGTACTTC. The complete variable domain, with remaining parts taken from reference TRBV18 and TRBJ2-5, reads NAGVMQNPRHLVRRRGQEARLRCSPMKGHSHVYWYRQLPEEGLKFMVYLQKENIIDESGMPKERFSAEFPKEGPSILRIQQVVRGDSAAYFCASSPEQGATQYFGPGTRLLVL.

V is TRBV7-6 and J is TRBJ2-7; 11 bases fit TRBD2. This CDR3 is built from 13 residues. Germline V gene sequence: CDR1 SGHVS, CDR2 FNYEAQ. V shed 5 bases, J shed 7 bases, and the junction held 4 bases outside the gene matches. The CDR3 loop reads CASSGRLAGEQYF. CDR3 sequence (DNA): TGTGCCAGCAGCGGCCGACTAGCGGGAGAGCAGTACTTC.

V is TRBV20-1 and J is TRBJ1-1; unclear D gene. Germline CDR1 and CDR2: DFQATT and SNEGSKA (reference sequence). The V gene lost 6 bases and the J gene lost 0 bases, with 26 bases spanning the gap. This CDR3 spans 18 amino acids. DNA of the CDR3: TGCAGTGCCAAATCCAAGCCCCGACTGGAAAGTATGAACACTGAAGCTTTCTTT. Its translation is CSAKSKPRLESMNTEAFF.

Only a few counts were recorded for this clonotype. The genes are TRBV20-1 and TRBJ2-7, with D unclear. The CDR3 runs to 13 residues. The V gene's germline CDR1 is DFQATT and CDR2 SNEGSKA (reference sequence). The CDR3 loop reads CSRSEESPYEQYF. In DNA form, the CDR3 reads TGCAGCCGCAGTGAGGAATCTCCCTACGAGCAGTACTTC.

This clonotype was picked up a small number of times. The J gene is TRBJ1-1, the V gene TRBV5-1; TRBD1 matches 7 bases. Looked up from germline, CDR1 is SGHRS and CDR2 is YFSETQ. Unmatched junction bases numbered 7, after V lost 7 bases and J lost 1 base. The CDR3 runs to 14 residues. CDR3 nucleotides: TGCGCCAGCTTCTCGGACAGGACGAACACTGAAGCTTTCTTT. The encoded protein is CASFSDRTNTEAFF.

This clonotype was counted a few times. The V and J genes are TRBV18 and TRBJ2-3; D is uncertain. The CDR3 consists of 14 residues. Trimming pared 0 bases from V and 1 base from J, leaving 5 bases between. Germline CDR1 reads KGHSH; CDR2 reads LQKENI. The CDR3: CASSPPSGTDTQYF. CDR3 nucleotide sequence: TGTGCCAGCTCACCACCGTCGGGCACAGATACGCAGTATTTT. Full variable domain (missing parts from reference TRBV18 and TRBJ2-3): NAGVMQNPRHLVRRRGQEARLRCSPMKGHSHVYWYRQLPEEGLKFMVYLQKENIIDESGMPKERFSAEFPKEGPSILRIQQVVRGDSAAYFCASSPPSGTDTQYFGPGTRLTVL.

The CDR3 nucleotides are TGCAGTGCTAGCGCCCCTCTAGGGGGCAATCAGCCCCAGCATTTT. Amino acid sequence: CSASAPLGGNQPQHF. The gene calls are TRBV20-1 and TRBJ1-5, with D possibly TRBD1 on 5 matching bases. The CDR3 runs 15 residues. V was trimmed by 3 bases and J by 2 bases, leaving 14 bases between them. Germline lookup yields CDR1 DFQATT and CDR2 SNEGSKA (reference sequence).

The V and J genes are TRBV28 and TRBJ1-5; 7 bases line up with TRBD1. This CDR3 is 14 amino acids long. With V trimmed by 5 bases and J by 6 bases, 7 bases remained unmatched. Germline V gene lookup returns CDR1 MDHEN and CDR2 SYDVKM. For the CDR3, the DNA is TGTGCCAGCAGTCGACAGGGAAGGGGTCAGCCCCAGCATTTT. As protein: CASSRQGRGQPQHF.

This clonotype was counted a few times. The rearrangement uses TRBV6-5 and TRBJ2-4; D gene uncertain. V was clipped by 9 bases and J by 2 bases, with 14 bases between them. Germline CDR1 MNHEY, CDR2 SVGAGI. This CDR3 has 14 amino acids. CDR3 sequence: CARGRERTKNIQYF. The CDR3 coding sequence is TGTGCCAGAGGGCGAGAACGAACCAAAAACATTCAGTACTTC.

This clonotype was counted a few times. The chain has TRBV28 and TRBJ1-1; 8 bases are shared with TRBD1. The CDR3 extends over 14 amino acids. Trimming removed 7 bases from V and 5 bases from J; junction bases left unmatched: 9. CDR1 and CDR2 from the germline V gene are MDHEN and SYDVKM. CDR3 sequence: CASNSPGGRTEAFF. The CDR3 region has the DNA TGTGCCAGCAACTCTCCAGGGGGCAGGACTGAAGCTTTCTTT. The complete variable domain, with remaining parts taken from reference TRBV28 and TRBJ1-1, reads DVKVTQSSRYLVKRTGEKVFLECVQDMDHENMFWYRQDPGLGLRLIYFSYDVKMKEKGDIPEGYSVSREKKERFSLILESASTNQTSMYLCASNSPGGRTEAFFGQGTRLTVV.

This clonotype was observed a handful of times. The chain couples TRBV3-1 to TRBJ2-7; 11 bases fit TRBD1. V lost 4 bases and J lost 1; bases outside the gene matches: 3. CDR1 and CDR2 from the germline V gene are LGHDT and YNNKEL (reference sequence). The CDR3 is made up of 15 amino acids. The CDR3 nucleotides are TGTGCCAGCAGCCCCCGGGACAGGGGGTCCTACGAGCAGTACTTC. This codes for CASSPRDRGSYEQYF.